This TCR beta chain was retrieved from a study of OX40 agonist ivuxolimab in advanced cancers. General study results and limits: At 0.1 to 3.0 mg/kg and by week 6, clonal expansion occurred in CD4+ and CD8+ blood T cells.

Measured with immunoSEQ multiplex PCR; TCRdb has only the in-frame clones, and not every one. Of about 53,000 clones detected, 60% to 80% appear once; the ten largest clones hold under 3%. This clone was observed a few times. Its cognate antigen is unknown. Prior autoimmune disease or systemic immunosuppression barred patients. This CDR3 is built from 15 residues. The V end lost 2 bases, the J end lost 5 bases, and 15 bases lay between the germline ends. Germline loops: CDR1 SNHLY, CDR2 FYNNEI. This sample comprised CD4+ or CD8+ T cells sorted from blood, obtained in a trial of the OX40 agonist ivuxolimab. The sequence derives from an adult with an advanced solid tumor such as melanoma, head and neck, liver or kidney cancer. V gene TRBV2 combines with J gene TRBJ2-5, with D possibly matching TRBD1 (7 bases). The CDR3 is CASSESQGGRETQYF. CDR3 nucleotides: TGTGCCAGCAGTGAAAGTCAGGGGGGTCGGGAGACCCAGTACTTC.